This entry lists 12 T cell receptor beta chains sequenced from one sample in a study of Graves' ophthalmopathy and Graves' hyperthyroidism. Amplifying from RNA transcripts, the study obtained TCR beta CDR3 regions. Second-round multiplex PCR followed a first-round RT-PCR using HTBI primers. TCRdb used MiXCR to reprocess the multiplex PCR reads, holding one entry per CDR3 protein. Among about 220,000 distinct CDR3 sequences listed, roughly 21% were seen once. Sequenced material: peripheral blood. The origin of the receptors is a woman between 50 and 59 years old with Graves' ophthalmopathy.

This clonotype was recorded many times. This chain uses TRBV24-1 with TRBJ2-5; 11 bases map to TRBD2. After removal of 3 bases from V and 2 bases from J, the junction contained 7 bases not matched to a gene. This CDR3 contains 17 residues. CDR1 and CDR2 (germline): KGHDR, SFDVKD. The CDR3 is CATSDPGTSGTQETQYF. Here the CDR3 DNA reads TGTGCCACCAGTGATCCTGGGACTAGCGGTACACAAGAGACCCAGTACTTC.

This clonotype has at least ten counts. V usage is TRBV28 and J usage is TRBJ1-6; a weak D match, TRBD1 (5 bases). The V end was cut by 5 bases, the J end by 9 bases, with 20 bases between. The CDR3 is made up of 16 amino acids. Germline CDR1 is MDHEN and CDR2 is SYDVKM. CDR3 sequence (DNA): TGTGCCAGCAGTACCCCCGTGGGGGGTTACTTTTCACCCCTCCACTTT. Its translation is CASSTPVGGYFSPLHF. Drawing the rest from reference TRBV28 and TRBJ1-6, the complete variable domain is DVKVTQSSRYLVKRTGEKVFLECVQDMDHENMFWYRQDPGLGLRLIYFSYDVKMKEKGDIPEGYSVSREKKERFSLILESASTNQTSMYLCASSTPVGGYFSPLHFGNGTRLTVT.

The table lists this clonotype with many counts. V is TRBV4-2 and J is TRBJ2-5; possible D gene TRBD2, 6 bases. The CDR3 has 17 amino acids. V lost 4 bases and J 1 base, leaving 19 bases between the germline ends. Germline V gene data show CDR1 as LGHNA and CDR2 as YNFKEQ. The CDR3 sequence: CASSLSLGGEGQETQYF. As DNA, the CDR3 is TGTGCCAGCAGCCTATCCCTGGGGGGAGAGGGCCAAGAGACCCAGTACTTC.

As concerns this clonotype: This may be a read error, as it is one base from a much larger clone. The chain employs TRBV30 and TRBJ2-4, with D possibly TRBD2 on 7 matching bases. Germline-derived CDR1 and CDR2 are GTSNPN and SVGIG (reference sequence). The length of the CDR3 is 15 residues. Trimming stripped 4 bases from V and 4 bases from J, with 17 bases between. CDR3 region: CAWNHRASGKNIQYF. DNA for the CDR3: TGTGCCTGGAACCACAGGGCTAGCGGAAAAAACATTCAGTACTTC. Full variable domain (missing parts from reference TRBV30 and TRBJ2-4): SQTIHQWPATLVQPVGSPLSLECTVEGTSNPNLYWYRQAAGRGLQLLFYSVGIGQISSEVPQNLSASRPQDRQFILSSKKLLLSDSGFYLCAWNHRASGKNIQYFGAGTRLSVL.

This clonotype was recorded a few times. The J gene is TRBJ2-7, the V gene TRBV18; unclear D gene. The CDR3 is 13 residues long. CDR1 is KGHSH, CDR2 LQKENI, per germline. The V gene lost 1 base and the J gene lost 2 bases, with 6 bases spanning the gap. The CDR3 sequence is CASSPRETYEQYF. Written as DNA, the CDR3 is TGTGCCAGCTCACCACGGGAAACCTACGAGCAGTACTTC.

This clonotype was picked up many times. This chain uses TRBV20-1 with TRBJ1-2; TRBD1 agrees at 7 bases. This CDR3 region has 14 residues. The ends lost 5 bases at V and 3 bases at J; junction bases unmatched: 9. From germline, CDR1 is DFQATT and CDR2 SNEGSKA (reference sequence). The CDR3 region has the DNA TGCAGTGCTCCCATCCGGGACAGCCACTATGGCTACACCTTC. It encodes CSAPIRDSHYGYTF.

The sample holds many counts of this clonotype. CDR3 sequence reads: CASKWAGPYTGELFF. In nucleotides, the CDR3 is TGTGCCAGCAAGTGGGCGGGACCCTACACCGGGGAGCTGTTTTTT. J is TRBJ2-2 and V is TRBV28; D is perhaps TRBD2 (6 bases). V lost 7 bases, J lost 3 bases, and 15 bases lay in between. Germline loops: CDR1 MDHEN, CDR2 SYDVKM. This CDR3 contains 15 residues.

For this clonotype: At one end, the junction sequence differs from germline, possibly due to a read error. The chain is built from TRBV24-1 and TRBJ2-7, with a tentative D call TRBD2 (6 bases). Germline CDR1 is KGHDR and CDR2 is SFDVKD. The CDR3 has 16 amino acids. DNA of the CDR3: TGTGCCAGCAGTTTGGGGGGACCATTAAGCTCCTACGAGCAGTACTTC. Protein product: CASSLGGPLSSYEQYF.

The chain is built from TRBV5-1 and TRBJ2-5; D may be TRBD1 (6 bases). This CDR3 is built from 15 residues. V gave up 1 base and J gave up 1 base, with 11 bases separating them. Germline V gene data show CDR1 as SGHRS and CDR2 as YFSETQ. The CDR3 here is CASSLTARGQETQYF. Here the CDR3 DNA reads TGCGCCAGCAGCTTGACGGCCAGGGGCCAAGAGACCCAGTACTTC.

This clonotype has ten or more counts. The V call is TRBV14, the J call TRBJ2-7; D is undetermined. V was pared by 5 bases and J by 2 bases, with 13 bases between. CDR1 is SGHDN, CDR2 FVKESK, per germline. The CDR3 consists of 14 residues. CDR3 sequence (DNA): TGTGCCAGCAGCGCCCTAAGTAAGCCCTACGAGCAGTACTTC. Translated: CASSALSKPYEQYF.

The chain links TRBV2 to TRBJ2-2; 9 positions match TRBD2. Germline V CDR1 and CDR2: SNHLY, FYNNEI. This CDR3 has 15 amino acids. V trimming: 2 bases; J trimming: 6 bases; junction bases outside the gene matches: 4. Here the CDR3 reads CASSEKLAGAGELFF. CDR3 sequence (DNA): TGTGCCAGCAGTGAAAAGTTAGCGGGAGCCGGGGAGCTGTTTTTT.

This clonotype has at least ten counts. CDR3 in DNA: TGTGCCAGCAGTTTAAGTACAACTAACTATGGCTACACCTTC. Residues: CASSLSTTNYGYTF. The chain joins TRBV28 to TRBJ1-2; D unclear. CDR1 is MDHEN, CDR2 SYDVKM, per germline. Trimming stripped 2 bases from V and 0 bases from J, with 7 bases between. The CDR3 has 14 residues.